Below are 17 T cell receptor beta chains sequenced from a single sample in a study of blood T cells in healthy people across ages. It was with a sample-barcoded 5' primer and a J-beta primer mix that a second PCR of about 6 to 11 cycles was run. TCRdb re-derived calls from the 5' RACE reads in MiXCR, one entry per CDR3 protein. The sample contains around 780,000 distinct CDR3 sequences, about 61% of which appear only once. The sequenced sample consisted of blood. The source is a man aged 35 to 55 in good health.

V usage is TRBV9 and J usage is TRBJ2-1; D perhaps matches TRBD2 (5 bases). Per germline, CDR1 SGDLS and CDR2 YYNGEE. V shed 4 bases and J shed 8 bases, with 16 bases lying between them. The CDR3 length is 14 residues. The CDR3 loop is CASSIRPIAYEQFF. The DNA of the CDR3 is TGTGCCAGCAGCATAAGACCAATAGCGTATGAGCAGTTCTTC.

The genes are TRBV12-3 or TRBV12-4 and TRBJ2-5, with TRBD2 matching over 9 bases. Trimming removed 3 bases from V and 4 bases from J; junction bases left unmatched: 3. The CDR3 has 14 amino acids. The CDR3 DNA reads as TGTGCCAGCAGTTTCATGACTAGCGGAGAGACCCAGTACTTC. Its translation: CASSFMTSGETQYF.

V usage is TRBV20-1 and J usage is TRBJ2-3; D remains ambiguous. The V gene's germline CDR1 is DFQATT and CDR2 SNEGSKA (reference sequence). The V end was cut by 3 bases, the J end by 4 bases, with 8 bases between. The CDR3 covers 12 residues. This CDR3 reads CSASLAPDTQYF. CDR3 bases: TGCAGTGCTAGTTTAGCCCCAGATACGCAGTATTTT.

This clonotype showed up just once. The chain combines TRBV28 with TRBJ2-7; 10 bases map to TRBD1. Germline loops: CDR1 MDHEN, CDR2 SYDVKM. The V segment lost 6 bases and the J segment 3 bases; nucleotides outside the gene matches: 5. This CDR3 comprises 14 residues. CDR3 region: CASRGDRGVYEQYF. CDR3 in DNA: TGTGCCAGCAGGGGGGACAGGGGAGTCTACGAGCAGTACTTC.

This sequence joins TRBV4-3 and TRBJ2-7, with 7 bases that match TRBD2. The CDR3 runs to 15 residues. From germline, CDR1 is LGHNA and CDR2 YSLEER. The J segment lost 3 bases and the V segment lost 2 bases, leaving 7 bases of the junction unmatched. CDR3 sequence reads: CASSQSTSHYYEQYF. The CDR3 DNA is TGCGCCAGCAGCCAATCGACTAGCCATTACTACGAGCAGTACTTC.

The rearrangement links TRBV28 to TRBJ2-2; TRBD1 agrees at 8 bases. The CDR3 contains 12 residues. The junction had 1 base not matched to a gene; V was cut back by 6 bases and J by 7 bases. Germline lookup yields CDR1 MDHEN and CDR2 SYDVKM. The CDR3 coding sequence is TGTGCCAGCAGCGGACAGGGCGGGGAGCTGTTTTTT. It translates to CASSGQGGELFF.

This clonotype was recorded a few times. This sequence joins TRBV28 and TRBJ2-4; D perhaps matches TRBD1 (5 bases). The CDR3 sequence is 16 residues long. Germline loops: CDR1 MDHEN, CDR2 SYDVKM. Trimming removed 5 bases from V and 0 bases from J, with 14 bases in between. The CDR3: CASSPARVQAKNIQYF. The CDR3 DNA reads TGTGCCAGCAGTCCCGCCAGGGTTCAAGCCAAAAACATTCAGTACTTC.

Here the CDR3 reads CASSQDLTGGTTNEKLFF. The CDR3 coding sequence is TGTGCCAGCAGCCAAGATCTGACAGGGGGGACTACTAATGAAAAACTGTTTTTT. The chain uses TRBV4-2 and TRBJ1-4; 9 bases match TRBD1. The length of the CDR3 is 18 residues. CDR1 and CDR2 from the germline V gene are LGHNA and YNFKEQ. The J segment lost 2 bases and the V segment lost 0 bases, leaving 7 bases of the junction unmatched.

This chain joins TRBV6-5 and TRBJ2-4; possibly TRBD1 or TRBD2 for D (7 bases each). The J call is in doubt because the DNA end fits TRBJ2-7 better. This CDR3 region has 14 residues. The germline CDR1 and CDR2 sequences are MNHEY and SVGAGI. CDR3 sequence: CASSRGGKGYEQYF. CDR3 DNA sequence: TGTGCCAGCAGCAGGGGGGGAAAAGGTTACGAGCAGTACTTC.

This clonotype was seen more than once but under ten times. V gene TRBV20-1 combines with J gene TRBJ1-2, with 8 bases lining up with TRBD1. Trimming took 0 bases from V and 3 from J; bases not matched to a gene: 6. CDR3 length: 15 amino acids. Germline V gene data show CDR1 as DFQATT and CDR2 as SNEGSKA (reference sequence). The CDR3: CSARDPWGQDYGYTF. Written as DNA, the CDR3 is TGCAGTGCTAGAGACCCATGGGGACAGGACTATGGCTACACCTTC.

At least ten counts were recorded for this clonotype. This chain uses TRBV18 with TRBJ2-7; D is perhaps TRBD1 or TRBD2 (5 bases each). Germline V gives CDR1 KGHSH, CDR2 LQKENI. The CDR3 length is 14 residues. V dropped 6 bases and J dropped 5 bases, with 17 bases sitting between them. The CDR3 loop reads CASSPGPGRHEQYF. The CDR3 nucleotides read TGTGCCAGCTCCCCGGGACCGGGTAGACACGAGCAGTACTTC.

The chain joins TRBV13 to TRBJ2-5; the D is unclear. There are 14 residues in the CDR3. Trimming pared 0 bases from V and 3 bases from J, leaving 8 bases between. Per the germline V gene, CDR1 is PRHDT and CDR2 is FYEKMQ (reference sequence). This CDR3 reads CASSLGRSEETQYF. The CDR3 coding sequence is TGTGCCAGCAGCTTAGGCCGGTCAGAAGAGACCCAGTACTTC.

For this clonotype: One end of the junction is discordant with germline, which a read error may explain. The chain has TRBV7-2 and TRBJ2-1; D is unresolved. Germline CDR1 is SGHTA and CDR2 is FQGNSA. This CDR3 contains 14 residues. CDR3 in DNA: TGTGCCAGCAGCGCCGCCATCCAGTTCAATAAGCAGTTCTTC. Residues: CASSAAIQFNKQFF.

This clonotype appeared a few times. The chain combines TRBV9 with TRBJ2-3; 7 bases are shared with TRBD2. V lost 0 bases, J lost 6 bases, and 4 bases stayed unmatched. The CDR3 length is 14 residues. CDR1 and CDR2 from the germline V gene are SGDLS and YYNGEE. CDR3 DNA: TGTGCCAGCAGCGTAGGGGGAGGGGCCGATACGCAGTATTTT. Protein product: CASSVGGGADTQYF.

The sample holds a few counts of this clonotype. This chain connects TRBV7-9 to TRBJ2-5; weak D call: TRBD2 (6 bases). Germline V CDR1 and CDR2: SEHNR, FQNEAQ (reference sequence). V lost 11 bases and J 7 bases, leaving 14 bases between the germline ends. The CDR3 has 11 residues. The CDR3 sequence: CAGGGSGTQYF. DNA for the CDR3: TGTGCCGGGGGAGGAAGCGGGACCCAGTACTTC.

The CDR3 DNA sequence: TGTGCCAGCAGCAAACGACAGGGGGCCACCGGGGAGCTGTTTTTT. It specifies CASSKRQGATGELFF. This chain links TRBV3-1 with TRBJ2-2; 10 bases line up with TRBD1. V shed 5 bases, J shed 4 bases, and the junction held 4 bases outside the gene matches. Germline assignment: CDR1 LGHDT and CDR2 YNNKEL (reference sequence). The CDR3 totals 15 residues.

Here the CDR3 reads CASSHTSGSYEQYF. The CDR3 DNA reads as TGTGCCAGCAGCCATACTAGCGGTTCCTACGAGCAGTACTTC. The chain is built from TRBV7-2 and TRBJ2-7; TRBD2 aligns across 8 bases. After removal of 5 bases from V and 1 base from J, the junction contained 4 bases not matched to a gene. CDR3 length equals 14 residues. From germline, CDR1 is SGHTA and CDR2 FQGNSA.